This T cell receptor (beta chain) emerged from a study of CD8+ T cells in alopecia areata (dated by TCRdb to 2016 to 2019). Describing the broader study: The treated patients, all with moderate-to-severe alopecia areata, were enrolled in an open-label pilot trial of oral tofacitinib given at 5 to 10 mg twice daily. Patients received tofacitinib for 6 to 18 months and were then followed off drug for 6 months to check for delayed response and recurrence. The SALT score, which quantifies the percentage of affected scalp surface area, was used to measure disease severity in treated patients. The study used high-throughput TCRbeta sequencing to examine T cell clonal expansion in alopecia areata, in both the C3H/HeJ mouse model and human patients. Scalp tissue and sorted CD4+ and CD8+ peripheral blood T cells from patchy and totalis/universalis alopecia areata patients and from healthy controls were covered by human TCRbeta sequencing. Biopsies were taken from tofacitinib-treated patients at baseline and at 4 and 24 weeks of treatment, and a later scalp biopsy was taken in several of the tofacitinib-treated patients. Scalp clonality was compared across normal scalp (n=4), patchy alopecia areata scalp (n=8), and alopecia totalis/universalis scalp (n=8). RNA was obtained with the PAXgene miRNA kit for fixed scalp, the miRNeasy kit for PBMCs, and the RNeasy kit for mouse skin. Amplification of TCRbeta CDR3 regions was done by immunoSEQ multiplex PCR using 35 Vbeta forward primers and 13 Jbeta reverse primers.

As concerns this clone: Its target antigen remains unknown. No base qualities exist here, and no much larger clone lies one base off it.

The CDR3 numbers 14 residues from cysteine through phenylalanine. Only CDR3 DNA remains: 42 bases, in frame from the first base. The junction shows trimming of 4 bases on V and 2 bases on J, and the gene matches do not reach 3 bases of it. CDR1 WSHSY and CDR2 SAAADI are derived from the germline V gene. The time point label of this sample denotes: roughly 27 days on oral tofacitinib. Sample treatment or condition, as interpreted from the label and publication: oral pan-JAK inhibitor, 5-10 mg twice daily. From alopecia areata patients, peripheral blood was collected along with lesional scalp punch biopsies. PBMCs were isolated by density centrifugation and stained for CD3, CD4 and CD8, after which CD4+ and CD8+ T cells were sorted on a FACSAria. General study outcomes and caveats: Because the treated cohort was small and included a single nonresponder, larger studies are needed to assess links between baseline CD8+ expansion and response. During tofacitinib treatment, many expanded lesional clones stuck around in both scalp and blood, and this persistence may partly explain why relapse happens after treatment is stopped. Scalp TCR repertoire analysis is complicated because resident alphabeta T cells in normal human skin are also sequenced, whereas mouse skin is dominated by gammadelta T cells. Compared with mice, TCR sequences shared between patients were less clear, possibly partly because of HLA diversity across the patient population. Compared with normal scalp, lesional scalp had higher clonality and more expanded CD8+ clones, particularly in alopecia totalis/universalis, a pattern that suggests antigenic drive. Scalp clonality and the number of expanded CD8+ clones among the top 100 scalp clones were significantly decreased by tofacitinib.

Library preparation was by the immunoSEQ multiplex PCR assay. For TCR sequencing, RNA was extracted from every sample and reverse transcribed into cDNA to serve as template. First-strand cDNA was synthesized with SuperScript III using a 2:1 mix of oligo-dT and random hexamers. A synthetic immune receptor repertoire was used to assess amplification bias, and residual bias was removed computationally. Per the original workflow: Raw reads were preprocessed to remove errors, and CDR3 was defined by IMGT conventions from the conserved cysteine to phenylalanine. Clonality was computed by normalizing Shannon entropy by log2 of the number of productive unique TCRs and subtracting the result from 1. Whether scalp clones were CD4 or CD8 was inferred by matching scalp TCRbeta sequences against CD4 and CD8 repertoires sorted from blood. Held by TCRdb, this immuneACCESS table contains in-frame sequences only and omits some clones. Under half of the omission traces to an unresolved V gene where checked; the cause of the rest is unknown. V, J and clone size derive from that table, while D and trimming were established from the DNA sequence. This sample has about 140,000 clones in its table, and approximately 90% of those were observed once. The top ten clones comprise roughly 13% of the sample.

This receptor was obtained from a human donor with alopecia areata. This material consisted of CD8+ T cells sorted from blood, taken at week 4, from a patient treated with tofacitinib. This sequence uses TRBV10-2 and TRBJ2-3, and 7 junction bases match TRBD2. The DNA sequence follows: TGCGCCAGCAGTGTGGGAGGGTCCACAGATACGCAGTATTTT. It translates as CASSVGGSTDTQYF.